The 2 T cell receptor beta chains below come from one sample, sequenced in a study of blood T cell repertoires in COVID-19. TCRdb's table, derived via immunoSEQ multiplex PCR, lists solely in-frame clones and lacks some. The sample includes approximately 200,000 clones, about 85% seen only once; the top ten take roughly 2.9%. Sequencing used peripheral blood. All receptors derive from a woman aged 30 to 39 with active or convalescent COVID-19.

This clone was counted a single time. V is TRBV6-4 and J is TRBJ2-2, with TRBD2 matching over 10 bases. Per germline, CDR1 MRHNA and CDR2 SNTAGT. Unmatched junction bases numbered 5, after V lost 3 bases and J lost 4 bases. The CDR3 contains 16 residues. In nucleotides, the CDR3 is TGTGCCAGCAGTGATTATAGCGGGGGGATCACCGGGGAGCTGTTTTTT. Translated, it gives CASSDYSGGITGELFF.

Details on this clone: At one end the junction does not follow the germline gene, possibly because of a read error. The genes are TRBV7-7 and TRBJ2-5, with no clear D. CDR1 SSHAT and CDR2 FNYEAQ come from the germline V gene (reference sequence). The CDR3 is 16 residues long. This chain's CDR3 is CASSLGPTRYQETQYF. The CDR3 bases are TGTGCTAGCAGCTTAGGACCCACGCGGTACCAAGAGACCCAGTACTTC. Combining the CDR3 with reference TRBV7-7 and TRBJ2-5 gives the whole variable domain GAGVSQSPRYKVTKRGQDVTLRCDPISSHATLYWYQQALGQGPEFLTYFNYEAQPDKSGLPSDRFSAERPEGSISTLTIQRTEQRDSAMYRCASSLGPTRYQETQYFGPGTRLLVL.